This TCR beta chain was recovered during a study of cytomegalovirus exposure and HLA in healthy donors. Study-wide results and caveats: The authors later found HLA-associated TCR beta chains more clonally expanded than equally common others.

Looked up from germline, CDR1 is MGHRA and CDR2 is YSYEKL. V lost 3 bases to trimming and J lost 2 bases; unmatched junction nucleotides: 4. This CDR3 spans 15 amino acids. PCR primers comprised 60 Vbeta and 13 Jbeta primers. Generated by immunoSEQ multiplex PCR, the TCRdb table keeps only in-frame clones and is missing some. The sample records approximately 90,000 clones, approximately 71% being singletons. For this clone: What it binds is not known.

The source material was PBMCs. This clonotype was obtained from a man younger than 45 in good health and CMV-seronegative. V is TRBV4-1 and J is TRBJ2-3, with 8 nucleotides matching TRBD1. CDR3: CASSHRQGNTDTQYF. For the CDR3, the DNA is TGCGCCAGCAGCCACCGACAGGGGAACACAGATACGCAGTATTTT.